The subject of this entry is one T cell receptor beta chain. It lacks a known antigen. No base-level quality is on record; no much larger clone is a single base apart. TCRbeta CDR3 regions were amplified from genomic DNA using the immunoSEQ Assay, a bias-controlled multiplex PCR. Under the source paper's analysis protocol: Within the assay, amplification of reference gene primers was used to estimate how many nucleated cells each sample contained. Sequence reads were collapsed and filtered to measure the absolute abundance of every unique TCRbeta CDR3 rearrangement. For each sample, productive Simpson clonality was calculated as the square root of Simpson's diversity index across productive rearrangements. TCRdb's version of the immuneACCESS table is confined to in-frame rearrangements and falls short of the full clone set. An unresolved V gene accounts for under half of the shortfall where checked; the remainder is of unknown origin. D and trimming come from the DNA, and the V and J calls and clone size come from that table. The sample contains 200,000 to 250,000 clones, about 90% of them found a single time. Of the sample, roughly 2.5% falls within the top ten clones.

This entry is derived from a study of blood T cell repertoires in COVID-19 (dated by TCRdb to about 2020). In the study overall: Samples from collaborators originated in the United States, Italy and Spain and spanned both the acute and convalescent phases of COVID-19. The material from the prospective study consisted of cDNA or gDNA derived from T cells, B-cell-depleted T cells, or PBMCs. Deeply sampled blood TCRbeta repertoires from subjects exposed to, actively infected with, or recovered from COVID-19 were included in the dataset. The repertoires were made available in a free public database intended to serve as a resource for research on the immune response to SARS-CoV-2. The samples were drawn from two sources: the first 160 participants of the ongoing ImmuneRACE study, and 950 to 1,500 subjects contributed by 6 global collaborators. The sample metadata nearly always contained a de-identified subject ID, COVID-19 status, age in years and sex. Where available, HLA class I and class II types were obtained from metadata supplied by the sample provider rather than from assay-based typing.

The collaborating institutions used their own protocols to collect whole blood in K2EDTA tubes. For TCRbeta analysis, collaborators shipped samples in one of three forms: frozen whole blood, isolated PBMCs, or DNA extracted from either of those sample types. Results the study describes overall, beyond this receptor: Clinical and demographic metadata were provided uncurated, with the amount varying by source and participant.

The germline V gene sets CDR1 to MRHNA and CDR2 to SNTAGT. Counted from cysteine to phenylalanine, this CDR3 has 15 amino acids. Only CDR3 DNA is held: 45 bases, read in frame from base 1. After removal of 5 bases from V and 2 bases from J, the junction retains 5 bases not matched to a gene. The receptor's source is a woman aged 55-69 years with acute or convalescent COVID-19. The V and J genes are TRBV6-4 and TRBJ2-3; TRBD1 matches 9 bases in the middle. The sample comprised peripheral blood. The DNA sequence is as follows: TGTGCCAGCAGTCCGACAGGGGGGACCACAGATACGCAGTATTTT. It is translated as CASSPTGGTTDTQYF.